This TCR beta chain was recovered during a study of blood T cell repertoires in COVID-19. Germline V CDR1 and CDR2: SGHNT, YYREEE (reference sequence). Trimming took 6 bases from V and 0 from J; bases not matched to a gene: 12. There are 17 residues in the CDR3. In the source study's methods: The authors estimated nucleated cell counts from reference gene primer amplification. Profiling relied on immunoSEQ multiplex PCR, and the TCRdb table lists in-frame clones only, not all of them. D and trimming come from the DNA, and the V and J calls and clone size come from that table. Here the sample spans 210,000 or so clones, about nine tenths being singletons.

Input material: peripheral blood. This clonotype originated in a woman aged 55-69 years with acute or convalescent COVID-19. The J gene is TRBJ1-1, the V gene TRBV5-4; TRBD1 aligns across 9 bases. The CDR3 nucleotides read TGTGCCAGCATCCCGACCGGGACAGGGCCTATGAACACTGAAGCTTTCTTT. Translated, it gives CASIPTGTGPMNTEAFF.